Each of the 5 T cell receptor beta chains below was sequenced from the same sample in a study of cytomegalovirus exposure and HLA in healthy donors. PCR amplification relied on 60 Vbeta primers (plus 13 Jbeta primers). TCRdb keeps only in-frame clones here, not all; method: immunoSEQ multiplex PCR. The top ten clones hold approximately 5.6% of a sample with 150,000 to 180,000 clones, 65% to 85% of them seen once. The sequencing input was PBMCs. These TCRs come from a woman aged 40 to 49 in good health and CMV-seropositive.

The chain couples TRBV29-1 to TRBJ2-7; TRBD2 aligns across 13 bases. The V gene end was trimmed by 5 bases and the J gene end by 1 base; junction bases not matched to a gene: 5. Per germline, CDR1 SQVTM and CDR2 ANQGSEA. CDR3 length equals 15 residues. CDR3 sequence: CSVTGLAGKSYEQYF. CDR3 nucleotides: TGCAGCGTTACGGGACTAGCGGGGAAATCCTACGAGCAGTACTTC.

DNA of the CDR3: TGTGCCAGCAGCGAAACGGGACTAGCGAGGTACAATGAGCAGTTCTTC. It encodes CASSETGLARYNEQFF. This chain uses TRBV9 with TRBJ2-1, with TRBD2 matching 10 bases. Germline values: CDR1 SGDLS, CDR2 YYNGEE. The CDR3 runs 16 residues. The ends lost 3 bases at V and 4 bases at J; junction bases unmatched: 7.

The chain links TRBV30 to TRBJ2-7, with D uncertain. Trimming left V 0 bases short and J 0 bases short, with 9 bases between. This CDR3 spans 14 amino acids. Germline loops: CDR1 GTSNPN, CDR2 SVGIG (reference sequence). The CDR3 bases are TGTGCCTGGAGTGTATCCCGGAGCTCCTACGAGCAGTACTTC. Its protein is CAWSVSRSSYEQYF.

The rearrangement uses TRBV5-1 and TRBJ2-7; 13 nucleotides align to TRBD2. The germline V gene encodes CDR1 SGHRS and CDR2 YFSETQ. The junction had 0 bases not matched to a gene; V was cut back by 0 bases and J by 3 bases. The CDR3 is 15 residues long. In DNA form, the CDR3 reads TGCGCCAGCAGCTTGGGGACTAGCGGGGGCTACGAGCAGTACTTC. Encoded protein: CASSLGTSGGYEQYF.

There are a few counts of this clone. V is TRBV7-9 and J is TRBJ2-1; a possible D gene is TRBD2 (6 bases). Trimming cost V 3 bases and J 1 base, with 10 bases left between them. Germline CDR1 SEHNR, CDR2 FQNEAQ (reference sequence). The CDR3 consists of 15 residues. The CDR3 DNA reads TGTGCCAGCAGCTTTACCGGGACTTCCTACAATGAGCAGTTCTTC. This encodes CASSFTGTSYNEQFF.